This T cell receptor (beta chain) is drawn from a study of T cells in Graves' hyperthyroidism and ophthalmopathy. About the study: Peripheral blood was obtained at initial diagnosis, preceding any treatment.

Diagnoses were made from clinical symptoms, serum measures (thyroxine and TRAb), thyroid ultrasound and orbital computed tomography. Germline CDR1 and CDR2: SQVTM and ANQGSEA. The ends were cut back, 7 bases at V and 1 base at J, with 11 bases in the middle. The CDR3 length is 12 residues. This clonotype was seen many times. Its specificity is not known. General observations from the study: Most expanded thyroid clonotypes above 0.001 recurred in blood.

From RNA transcripts, TCR beta CDR3 regions were amplified. HTBI primers were used for first-round RT-PCR of the TCR CDR3. TCRdb re-analysed the multiplex PCR reads in MiXCR, keeping a single row per CDR3 protein. The sample shows about 520,000 distinct CDR3 sequences, roughly a quarter of them seen only once. The chain recombines TRBV29-1 with TRBJ2-7; D ambiguous. The origin of this receptor is a woman aged 25 to 39 with Graves' ophthalmopathy. Sequencing used blood. CDR3: CSAAVQSYEQYF. In DNA, the CDR3 is TGCAGCGCCGCCGTTCAGTCCTACGAGCAGTACTTC.